Listed below are T cell receptor beta chains from one sample, sequenced in a study of shared clonotypes between healthy human individuals. Only in-frame clones appear in the TCRdb table, and some are missing; sequencing was by immunoSEQ multiplex PCR. The sample records 2.3 million or so clones, more than 80% being singletons. The sequenced sample consisted of naive CD4+ T cells from PBMCs. These receptors all stem from a man between 18 and 35 years old in good health. Some clones in this sample may be carry-over from other donors' samples. CDR3s include the opening cysteine and the closing phenylalanine or tryptophan. The order of the fields is V gene, J gene, clone size, D gene, CDR3 length, CDR3 DNA, CDR3 protein. D genes are given only for firm matches. Not all rows give a size; the values are once, few, many and, for expanded clones, a class.

>TRBV15|TRBJ1-5|.|.|16
TGTGCCACCGGCCCACGGCGGGGGGAGGGCAATCAGCCCCAGCATTTT
CATGPRRGEGNQPQHF
>TRBV21-1|TRBJ1-2|.|.|16
TGTGCCAGCAGCAAATCAGTGACTGCCTGGGGTTATGGCTACACCTTC
CASSKSVTAWGYGYTF
>TRBV9|TRBJ2-5|.|TRBD2|16
TGTGCCAGCAGCGTAGGGGTAGCGGGGCATCAAGAGACCCAGTACTTC
CASSVGVAGHQETQYF
>TRBV18|TRBJ2-3|.|TRBD2|16
TGTGCCAGCTCACCAACTAGCGGGACTAGTTCAGATACGCAGTATTTT
CASSPTSGTSSDTQYF
>TRBV7-9|TRBJ1-5|.|.|17
TGTGCCAGCAAAACAAACCCCGTCCAGTCTCTTGGATCGGCCCAGCATTTT
CASKTNPVQSLGSAQHF
>TRBV7-8|TRBJ2-1|.|.|19
TGTGCCAGCAGCTTAGATAGGGGGGCCGGACTAGGGGCCTATGGTGAGCAGTTCTTC
CASSLDRGAGLGAYGEQFF
>TRBV19|TRBJ1-2|.|.|13
TGTGCCAGTAGTCCCACAGCGGACTATGGCTACACCTTC
CASSPTADYGYTF
>TRBV5-5|TRBJ2-7|.|TRBD1|14
TGTGCCAGCAGCTTGGGACAGGGGATCTACGAGCAGTACTTC
CASSLGQGIYEQYF
>TRBV29-1|TRBJ1-4|.|TRBD1|13
TGCAGCGCCAGCGGGACAGGGAATGAAAAACTGTTTTTT
CSASGTGNEKLFF
>TRBV6-1|TRBJ1-3|few|.|12
TGTGCCAGCCCAGGAGGGAGAAACACCATATATTTT
CASPGGRNTIYF
>TRBV5-4|TRBJ2-5|.|.|15
TGTGCCAGCAGCTTGGAGCCCAGGGACCAAGAGACCCAGTACTTC
CASSLEPRDQETQYF
>TRBV29-1|TRBJ2-4|.|TRBD2|11
TGCAGCGCTTCGGGGGGTGACATTCAGTACTTC
CSASGGDIQYF
>TRBV5-6|TRBJ2-2|.|TRBD1|16
TGTGCCAGCAGCTTAACTGGACAGGGAAGCACCGGGGAGCTGTTTTTT
CASSLTGQGSTGELFF
>TRBV6-4|TRBJ1-2|.|.|15
TGTGCCAGCAGTGACTTCGGGGGTCAGGGAGGTGGCTACACCTTC
CASSDFGGQGGGYTF
>TRBV11-1|TRBJ2-7|.|.|15
TGTGCCAGCAGCTTAGCGGGGACGGATTACTACGAGCAGTACTTC
CASSLAGTDYYEQYF
>TRBV6-1|TRBJ1-5|.|.|15
TGTGCCAGCAGTGCGACCAGGACACCTAATCAGCCCCAGCATTTT
CASSATRTPNQPQHF
>TRBV16|TRBJ1-5|.|.|15
TGTGCCAGCAGCCGATCCGCAGGGCGCAATCAGCCCCAGCATTTT
CASSRSAGRNQPQHF
>TRBV5-4|TRBJ2-5|.|.|14
TGTGCCAGCAGCTTCGGGGGTAAGGAAGAGACCCAGTACTTC
CASSFGGKEETQYF
>TRBV28|TRBJ1-4|once|.|15
TGTGCCAGCAGTCAGGAGGACCCAACTAATGAAAAACTGTTTTTT
CASSQEDPTNEKLFF
>TRBV7-2|TRBJ2-5|.|.|15
TGTGCCAGCAGCTTAAGTTTTGGACAGATCGAGACCCAGTACTTC
CASSLSFGQIETQYF